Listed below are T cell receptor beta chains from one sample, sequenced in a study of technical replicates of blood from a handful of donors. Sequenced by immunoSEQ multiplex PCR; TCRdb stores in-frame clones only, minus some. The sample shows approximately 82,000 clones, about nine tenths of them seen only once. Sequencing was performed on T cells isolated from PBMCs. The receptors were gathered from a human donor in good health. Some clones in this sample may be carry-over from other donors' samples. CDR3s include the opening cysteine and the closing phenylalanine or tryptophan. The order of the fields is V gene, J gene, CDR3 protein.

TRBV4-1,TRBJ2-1,CASTTFSENNEQFF
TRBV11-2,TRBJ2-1,CASSLGWGGRAVNEQFF
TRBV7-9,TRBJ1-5,CASSFGQANSNQPQHF
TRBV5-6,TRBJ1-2,CASSTDYGYTF
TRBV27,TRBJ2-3,CASSFPITRSITLAVSTDTQYF
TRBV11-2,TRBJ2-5,CASSSSDRAQYF
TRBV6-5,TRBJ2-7,CASSSTSGTYEQYF
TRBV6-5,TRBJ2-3,CASSTRTSPDTQYF
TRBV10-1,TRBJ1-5,CASSETSHQPQHF
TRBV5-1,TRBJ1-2,CASSFGTTGTGGRYGYTF
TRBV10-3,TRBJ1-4,CAIRRGLETNEKLFF
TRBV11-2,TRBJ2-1,CASSLKQDYSYNEQFF
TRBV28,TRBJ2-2,CAPPRRAWDTGELFF
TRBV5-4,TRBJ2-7,CASSSFTGDSYEQYF
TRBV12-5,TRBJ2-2,CASGPSDRGFTGELFF
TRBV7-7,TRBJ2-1,CASSLAAGGPGNEQFF
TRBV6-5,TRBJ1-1,CASSARGGTEAFF
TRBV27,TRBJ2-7,CASSPTSGAYEQYF
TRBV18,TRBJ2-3,CASSPKTGNHGTDTQYF
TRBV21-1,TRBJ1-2,CASSKVRVRFYGYTF
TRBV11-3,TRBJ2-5,CASSSRQGWETQYF
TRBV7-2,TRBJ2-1,CASSPTTSSWDEQFF
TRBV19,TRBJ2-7,CASNEKGGLSYEQYF
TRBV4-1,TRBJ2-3,CASSRSGRDYDTQYF
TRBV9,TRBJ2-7,CASSLTGQASEQYF
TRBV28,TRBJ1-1,CASSSQGNTEAFF
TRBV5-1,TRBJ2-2,CATSTLAARDTGELFF
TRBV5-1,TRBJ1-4,CASSQGAQVEKLFF
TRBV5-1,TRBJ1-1,CASSREIYSGVREAFF